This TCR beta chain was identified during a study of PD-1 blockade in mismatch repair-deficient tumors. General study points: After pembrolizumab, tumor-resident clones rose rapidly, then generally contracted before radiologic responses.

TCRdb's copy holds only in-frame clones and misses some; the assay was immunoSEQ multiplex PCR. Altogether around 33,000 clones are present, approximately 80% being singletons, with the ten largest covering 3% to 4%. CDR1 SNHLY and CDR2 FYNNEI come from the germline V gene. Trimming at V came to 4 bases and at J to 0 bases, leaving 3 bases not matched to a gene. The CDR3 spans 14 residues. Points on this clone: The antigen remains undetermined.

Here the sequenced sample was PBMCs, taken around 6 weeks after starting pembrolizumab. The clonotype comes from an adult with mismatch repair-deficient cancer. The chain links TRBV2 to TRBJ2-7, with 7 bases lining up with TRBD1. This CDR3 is CASSGTGFSYEQYF. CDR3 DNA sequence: TGTGCCAGCAGTGGGACAGGTTTCTCCTACGAGCAGTACTTC.